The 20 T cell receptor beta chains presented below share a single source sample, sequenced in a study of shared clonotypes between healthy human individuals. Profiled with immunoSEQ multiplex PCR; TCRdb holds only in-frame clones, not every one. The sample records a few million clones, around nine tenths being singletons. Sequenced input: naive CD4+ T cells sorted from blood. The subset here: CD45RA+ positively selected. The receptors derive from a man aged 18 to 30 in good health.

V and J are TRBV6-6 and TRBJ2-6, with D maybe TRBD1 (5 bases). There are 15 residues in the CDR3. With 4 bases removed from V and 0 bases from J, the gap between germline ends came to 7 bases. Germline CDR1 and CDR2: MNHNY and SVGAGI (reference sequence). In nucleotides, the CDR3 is TGTGCCAGCAGTTCAGGGATCTCTGGGGCCAACGTCCTGACTTTC. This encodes CASSSGISGANVLTF.

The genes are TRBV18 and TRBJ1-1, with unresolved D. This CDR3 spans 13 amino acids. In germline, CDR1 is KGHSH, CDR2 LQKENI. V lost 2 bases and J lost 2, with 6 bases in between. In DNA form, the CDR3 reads TGTGCCAGCTCACCAAAGGATAACACTGAAGCTTTCTTT. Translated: CASSPKDNTEAFF.

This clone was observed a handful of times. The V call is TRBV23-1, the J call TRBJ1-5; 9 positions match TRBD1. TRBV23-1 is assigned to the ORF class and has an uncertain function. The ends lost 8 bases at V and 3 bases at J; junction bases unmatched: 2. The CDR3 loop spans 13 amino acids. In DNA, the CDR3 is TGCGCCAGCGACAGGGGGTTCAATCAGCCCCAGCATTTT. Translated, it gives CASDRGFNQPQHF.

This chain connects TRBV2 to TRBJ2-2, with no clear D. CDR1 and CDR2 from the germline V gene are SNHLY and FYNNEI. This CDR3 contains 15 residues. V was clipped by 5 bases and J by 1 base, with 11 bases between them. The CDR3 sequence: CASSPTDGNTGELFF. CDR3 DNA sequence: TGTGCCAGCAGTCCTACCGACGGGAACACCGGGGAGCTGTTTTTT.

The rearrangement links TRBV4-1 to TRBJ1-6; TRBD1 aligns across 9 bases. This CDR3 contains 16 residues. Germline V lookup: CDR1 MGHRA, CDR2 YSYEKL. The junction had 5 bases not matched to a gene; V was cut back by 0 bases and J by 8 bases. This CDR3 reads CASSQEIGTGYSPLHF. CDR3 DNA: TGCGCCAGCAGCCAAGAAATTGGGACAGGGTATTCACCCCTCCACTTT.

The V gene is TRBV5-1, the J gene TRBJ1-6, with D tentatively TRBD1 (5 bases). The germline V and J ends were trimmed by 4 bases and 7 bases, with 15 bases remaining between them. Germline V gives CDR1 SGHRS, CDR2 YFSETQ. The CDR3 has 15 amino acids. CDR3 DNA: TGCGCCAGCAGCAACCTCGGGACGGTCAATTCACCCCTCCACTTT. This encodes CASSNLGTVNSPLHF.

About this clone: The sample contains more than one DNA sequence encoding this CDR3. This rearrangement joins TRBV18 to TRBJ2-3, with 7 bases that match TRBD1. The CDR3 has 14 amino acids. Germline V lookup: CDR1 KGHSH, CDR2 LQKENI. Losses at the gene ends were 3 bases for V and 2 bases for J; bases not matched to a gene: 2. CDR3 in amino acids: CASSPTGVTDTQYF. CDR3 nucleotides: TGTGCCAGCTCACCTACAGGGGTCACAGATACGCAGTATTTT.

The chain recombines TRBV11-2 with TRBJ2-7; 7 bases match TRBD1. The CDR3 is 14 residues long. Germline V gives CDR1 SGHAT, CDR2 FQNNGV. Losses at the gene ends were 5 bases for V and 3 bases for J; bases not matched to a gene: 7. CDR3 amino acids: CASSPTGTVYEQYF. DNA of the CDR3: TGTGCCAGCAGCCCGACCGGGACAGTCTACGAGCAGTACTTC.

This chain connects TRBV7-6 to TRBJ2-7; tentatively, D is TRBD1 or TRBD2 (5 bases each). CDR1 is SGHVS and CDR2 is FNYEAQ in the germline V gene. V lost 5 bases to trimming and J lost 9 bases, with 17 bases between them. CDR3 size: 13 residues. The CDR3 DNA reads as TGTGCCAGCAGCAGGGACGGACGGTCGGGGCAGTACTTC. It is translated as CASSRDGRSGQYF.

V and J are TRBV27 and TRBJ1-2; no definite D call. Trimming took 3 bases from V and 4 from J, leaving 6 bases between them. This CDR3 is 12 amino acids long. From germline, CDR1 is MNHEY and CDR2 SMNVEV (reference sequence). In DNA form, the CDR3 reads TGTGCCAGCAGTTTTGGAGGCTATGGCTACACCTTC. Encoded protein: CASSFGGYGYTF.

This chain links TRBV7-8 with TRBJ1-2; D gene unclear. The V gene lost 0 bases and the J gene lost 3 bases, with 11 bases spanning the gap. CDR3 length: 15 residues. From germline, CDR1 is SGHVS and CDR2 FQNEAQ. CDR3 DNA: TGTGCCAGCAGCTTAGCGTTTCGGGGTTACTATGGCTACACCTTC. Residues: CASSLAFRGYYGYTF. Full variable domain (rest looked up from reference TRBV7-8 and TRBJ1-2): GAGVSQSPRYKVAKRGQDVALRCDPISGHVSLFWYQQALGQGPEFLTYFQNEAQLDKSGLPSDRFFAERPEGSVSTLKIQRTQQEDSAVYLCASSLAFRGYYGYTFGSGTRLTVV.

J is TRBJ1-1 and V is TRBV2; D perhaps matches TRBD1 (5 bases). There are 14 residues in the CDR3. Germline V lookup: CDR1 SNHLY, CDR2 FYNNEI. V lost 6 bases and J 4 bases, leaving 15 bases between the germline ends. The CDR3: CASRPRGVSTEAFF. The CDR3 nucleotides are TGTGCCAGCAGACCCCGGGGGGTAAGCACTGAAGCTTTCTTT.

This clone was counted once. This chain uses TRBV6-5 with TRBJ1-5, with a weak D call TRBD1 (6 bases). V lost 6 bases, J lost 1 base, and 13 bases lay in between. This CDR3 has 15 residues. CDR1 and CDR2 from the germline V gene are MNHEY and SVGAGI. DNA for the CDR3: TGTGCCAGCAGGAGGGACAAGACAAGCAATCAGCCCCAGCATTTT. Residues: CASRRDKTSNQPQHF.

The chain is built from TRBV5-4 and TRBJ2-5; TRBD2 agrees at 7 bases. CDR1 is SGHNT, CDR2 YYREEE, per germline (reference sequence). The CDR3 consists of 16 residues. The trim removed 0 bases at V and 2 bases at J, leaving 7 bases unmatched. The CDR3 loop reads CASSLGWKGGQETQYF. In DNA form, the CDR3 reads TGTGCCAGCAGCTTGGGGTGGAAGGGAGGGCAAGAGACCCAGTACTTC.

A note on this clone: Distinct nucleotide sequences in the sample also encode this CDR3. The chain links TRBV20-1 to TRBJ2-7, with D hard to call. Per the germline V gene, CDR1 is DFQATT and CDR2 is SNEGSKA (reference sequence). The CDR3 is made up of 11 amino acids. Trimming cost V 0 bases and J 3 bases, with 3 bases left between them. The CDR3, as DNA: TGCAGTGCTAGAGACGACTACGAGCAGTACTTC. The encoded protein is CSARDDYEQYF.

In DNA form, the CDR3 reads TGTGCCAGCAGTTACCGCATGAGCGTCCCTAATGAAAAACTGTTTTTT. This encodes CASSYRMSVPNEKLFF. The V and J genes are TRBV6-5 and TRBJ1-4; D is ambiguous. This CDR3 region has 16 residues. Germline CDR1 MNHEY, CDR2 SVGAGI. Between the trimmed V and J ends, which lost 2 bases and 3 bases, there was a span of 13 bases.

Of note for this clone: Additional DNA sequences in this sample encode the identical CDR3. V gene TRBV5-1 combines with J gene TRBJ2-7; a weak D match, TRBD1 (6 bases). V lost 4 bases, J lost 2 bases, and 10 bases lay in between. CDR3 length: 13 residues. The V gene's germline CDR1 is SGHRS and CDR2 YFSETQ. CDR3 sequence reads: CASSQDSTYEQYF. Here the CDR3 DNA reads TGCGCCAGCAGCCAGGACAGCACCTACGAGCAGTACTTC.

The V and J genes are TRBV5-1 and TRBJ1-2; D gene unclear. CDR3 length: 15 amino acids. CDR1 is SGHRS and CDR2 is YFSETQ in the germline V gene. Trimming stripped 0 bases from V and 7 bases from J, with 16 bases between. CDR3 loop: CASSLEGSRDRGYTF. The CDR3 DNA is TGCGCCAGCAGCTTGGAAGGCAGTAGGGATCGTGGCTACACCTTC.

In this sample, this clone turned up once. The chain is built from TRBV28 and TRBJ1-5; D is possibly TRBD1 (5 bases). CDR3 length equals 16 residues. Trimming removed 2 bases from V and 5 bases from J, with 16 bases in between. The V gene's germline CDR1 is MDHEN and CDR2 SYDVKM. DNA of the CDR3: TGTGCCAGCAGTTTACGGGGCGACGTCCGGGATCAGCCCCAGCATTTT. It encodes CASSLRGDVRDQPQHF.

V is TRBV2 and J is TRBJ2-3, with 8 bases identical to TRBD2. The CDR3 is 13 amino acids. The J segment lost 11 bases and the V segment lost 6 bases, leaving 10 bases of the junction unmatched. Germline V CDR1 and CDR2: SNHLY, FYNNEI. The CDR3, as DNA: TGTGCCAGCAGACAAACTGGACTAGCCATGCAGTATTTT. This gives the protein CASRQTGLAMQYF. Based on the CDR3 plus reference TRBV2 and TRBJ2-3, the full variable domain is EPEVTQTPSHQVTQMGQEVILRCVPISNHLYFYWYRQILGQKVEFLVSFYNNEISEKSEIFDDQFSVERPDGSNFTLKIRSTKLEDSAMYFCASRQTGLAMQYFGPGTRLTVL.